This record concerns one T cell receptor beta chain sequence. TCRdb redid the calling of the reads with MiXCR, one entry per CDR3 protein. The top ten hold 2.5% to 3.5% of the sample, which has some 700,000 distinct CDR3 sequences, 35% to 40% seen once. This entry is derived from a study of T cell repertoires in cytomegalovirus infection. This receptor was identified in a human donor in good health (CMV status not recorded). Some clones in this sample may be carry-over from other donors' samples. Sequencing input: PBMCs.

CDR3 in amino acids: CASSRTLGGQAFF. As DNA, the CDR3 is TGCGCCAGCAGCCGCACGTTGGGGGGGCAAGCTTTCTTT. The chain employs TRBV5-1 and TRBJ1-1; D is possibly TRBD1 (6 bases). This CDR3 is built from 13 residues. The germline V gene encodes CDR1 SGHRS and CDR2 YFSETQ. V was pared by 4 bases and J by 9 bases, with 16 bases between.